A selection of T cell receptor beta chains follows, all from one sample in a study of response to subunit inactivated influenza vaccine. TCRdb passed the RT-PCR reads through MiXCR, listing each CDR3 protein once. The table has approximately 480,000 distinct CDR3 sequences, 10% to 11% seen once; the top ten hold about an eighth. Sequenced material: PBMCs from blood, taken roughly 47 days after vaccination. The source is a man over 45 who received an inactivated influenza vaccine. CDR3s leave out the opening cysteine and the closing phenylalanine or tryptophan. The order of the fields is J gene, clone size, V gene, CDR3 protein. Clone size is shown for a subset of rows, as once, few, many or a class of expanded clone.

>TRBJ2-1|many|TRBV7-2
ASSEGGRYNEQF
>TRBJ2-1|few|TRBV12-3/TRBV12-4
ASRGGGYEQF
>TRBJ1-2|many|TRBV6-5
ASSLPGTEGYT
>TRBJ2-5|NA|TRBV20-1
SPDGGETQY
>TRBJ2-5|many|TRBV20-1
SAGRLAGNQETQY
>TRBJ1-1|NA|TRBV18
ASSVGIVNTEAF
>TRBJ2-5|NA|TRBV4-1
ASSQDLGGLAGGLGEETQY
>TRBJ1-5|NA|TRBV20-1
SGTGHRDQPQH
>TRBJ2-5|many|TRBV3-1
ASSSGGGQETQY
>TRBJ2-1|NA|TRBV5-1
ASSSPGLGYNEQF
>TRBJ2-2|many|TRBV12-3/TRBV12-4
ASSFLGPAEELF
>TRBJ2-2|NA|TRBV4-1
ASSYTDIPNTGELF
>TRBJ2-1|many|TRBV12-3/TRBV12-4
ASSSLGGGYNEQF
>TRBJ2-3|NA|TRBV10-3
AISDEGGIRTDTQY
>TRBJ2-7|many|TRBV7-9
ASSPQTSYEQY
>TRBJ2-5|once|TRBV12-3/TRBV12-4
ASTLDIQETQY